This T cell receptor (beta chain) was sequenced for a study of shared clonotypes between healthy human individuals. General study results and limits: Of the naive CD4 clonotypes, around 4.9% were shared across a handful of donors.

The data were produced by immunoSEQ multiplex PCR, yet TCRdb's version contains in-frame clones alone and is incomplete. Among millions of clones listed, roughly nine tenths were seen once. The CDR3 runs 16 residues. Germline-derived CDR1 and CDR2 are MNHEY and SMNVEV (reference sequence). V was pared by 6 bases and J by 1 base, with 16 bases between. On this clone: The antigen remains undetermined. Other DNA sequences in this specimen translate into the identical CDR3.

The sequence derives from a man aged 18 to 35 in good health. Specimen: naive CD4+ T cells sorted from blood. Subset given: CD45RA+ positively selected. The gene calls are TRBV27 and TRBJ2-1; weak D call: TRBD2 (5 bases). CDR3 sequence: CASSPLGLGSYNEQFF. CDR3 DNA sequence: TGTGCCAGCAGCCCCCTCGGACTCGGTTCCTACAATGAGCAGTTCTTC.